Below, one T cell receptor (beta chain) is given with its context. These data belong to a study of blood T cell repertoires in COVID-19. Whole-study context: From the United States, Italy and Spain came samples of acute and convalescent COVID-19. Nucleic acid was either cDNA or gDNA, and it came from T cells, B-cell-depleted T cells, or PBMCs.

Seattle patients were enrolled during active infection and followed longitudinally. Under the authors' procedure: Reference gene primer amplification yielded estimated nucleated cell counts. Sequencing was performed with immunoSEQ multiplex PCR; in TCRdb, only in-frame clones are kept and a portion is missing. V, J and clone size were drawn from that table, and D and trimming were deduced from the DNA. The sample carries about 370,000 clones, 70% to 90% recorded once. Material: peripheral blood. This TCR was sampled from a woman aged 25 to 45 with COVID-19, enrolled during active disease.

The CDR3 nucleotides are TGTGCCAGCAGCCGCGCTACAGGGACGAGCTCCTACAATGAGCAGTTCTTC. Residues: CASSRATGTSSYNEQFF. J is TRBJ2-1 and V is TRBV5-8; a weak D match, TRBD1 (6 bases). Per germline, CDR1 SGHTS and CDR2 YDEGEE. The V end was cut by 4 bases, the J end by 0 bases, with 17 bases between. CDR3 length equals 17 residues.